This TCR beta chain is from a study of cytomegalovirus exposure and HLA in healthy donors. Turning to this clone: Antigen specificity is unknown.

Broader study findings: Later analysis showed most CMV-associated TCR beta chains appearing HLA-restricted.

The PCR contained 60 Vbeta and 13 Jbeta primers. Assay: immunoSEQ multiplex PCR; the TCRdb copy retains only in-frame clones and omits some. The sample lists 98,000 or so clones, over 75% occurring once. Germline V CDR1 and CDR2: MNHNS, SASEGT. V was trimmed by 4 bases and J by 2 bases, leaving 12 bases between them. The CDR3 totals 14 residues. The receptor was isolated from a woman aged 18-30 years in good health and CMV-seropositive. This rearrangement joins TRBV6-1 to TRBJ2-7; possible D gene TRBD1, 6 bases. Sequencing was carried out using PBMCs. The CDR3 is CASSAGTFTYEQYF. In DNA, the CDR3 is TGTGCCAGCAGTGCCGGGACATTTACCTACGAGCAGTACTTC.